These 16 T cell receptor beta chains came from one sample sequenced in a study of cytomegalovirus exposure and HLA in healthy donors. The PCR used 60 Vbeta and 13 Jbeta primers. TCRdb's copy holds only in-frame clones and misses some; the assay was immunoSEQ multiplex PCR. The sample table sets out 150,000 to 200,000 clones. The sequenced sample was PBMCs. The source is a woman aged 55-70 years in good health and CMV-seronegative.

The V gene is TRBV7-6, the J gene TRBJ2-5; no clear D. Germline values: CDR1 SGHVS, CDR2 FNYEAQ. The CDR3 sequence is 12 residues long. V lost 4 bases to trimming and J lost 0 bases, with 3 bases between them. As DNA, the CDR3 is TGTGCCAGCAGCTCGGACCAAGAGACCCAGTACTTC. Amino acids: CASSSDQETQYF.

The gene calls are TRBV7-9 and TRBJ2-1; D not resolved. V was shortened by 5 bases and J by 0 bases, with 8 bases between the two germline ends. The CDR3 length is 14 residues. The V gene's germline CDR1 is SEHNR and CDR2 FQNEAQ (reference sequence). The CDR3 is CASSDRSSYNEQFF. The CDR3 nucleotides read TGTGCCAGCAGCGACCGGAGCTCCTACAATGAGCAGTTCTTC.

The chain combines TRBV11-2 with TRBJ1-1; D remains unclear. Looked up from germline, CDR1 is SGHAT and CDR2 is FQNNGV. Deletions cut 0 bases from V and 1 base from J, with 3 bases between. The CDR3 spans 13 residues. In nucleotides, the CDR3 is TGTGCCAGCAGCTTAGATCGGAACACTGAAGCTTTCTTT. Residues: CASSLDRNTEAFF.

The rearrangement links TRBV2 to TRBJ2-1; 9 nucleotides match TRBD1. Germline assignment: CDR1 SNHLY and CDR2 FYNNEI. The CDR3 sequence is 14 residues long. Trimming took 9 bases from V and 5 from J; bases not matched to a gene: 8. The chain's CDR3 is CASTRGTGHNEQFF. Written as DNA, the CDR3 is TGTGCCAGTACTCGCGGGACAGGGCACAATGAGCAGTTCTTC.

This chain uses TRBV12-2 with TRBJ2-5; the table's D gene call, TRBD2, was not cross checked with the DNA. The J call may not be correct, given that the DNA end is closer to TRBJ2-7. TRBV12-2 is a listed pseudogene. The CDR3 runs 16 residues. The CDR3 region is CASRSASRHSYYEQYF. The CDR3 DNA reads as TGTGCAAGTCGCTCAGCGTCTCGGCACTCATACTACGAGCAGTACTTC.

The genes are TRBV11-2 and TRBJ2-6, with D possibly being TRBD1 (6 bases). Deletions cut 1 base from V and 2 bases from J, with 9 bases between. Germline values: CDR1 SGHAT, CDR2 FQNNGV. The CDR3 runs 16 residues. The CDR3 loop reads CASSLVAGAGANVLTF. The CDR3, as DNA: TGTGCCAGCAGCTTAGTAGCAGGGGCTGGGGCCAACGTCCTGACTTTC.

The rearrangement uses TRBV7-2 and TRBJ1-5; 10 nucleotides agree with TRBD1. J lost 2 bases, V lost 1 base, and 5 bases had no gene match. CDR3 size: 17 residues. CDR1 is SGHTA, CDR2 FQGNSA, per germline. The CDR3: CASSLGQGAWGNQPQHF. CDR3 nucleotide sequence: TGTGCCAGCAGCTTAGGACAGGGGGCTTGGGGCAATCAGCCCCAGCATTTT.

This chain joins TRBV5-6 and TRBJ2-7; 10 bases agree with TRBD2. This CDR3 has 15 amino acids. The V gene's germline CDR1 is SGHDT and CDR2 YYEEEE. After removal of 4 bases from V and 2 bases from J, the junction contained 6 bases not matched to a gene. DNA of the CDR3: TGTGCCAGCAGCCAGACTAGCGGGTACACCTACGAGCAGTACTTC. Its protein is CASSQTSGYTYEQYF. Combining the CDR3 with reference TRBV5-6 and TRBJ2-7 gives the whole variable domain DAGVTQSPTHLIKTRGQQVTLRCSPKSGHDTVSWYQQALGQGPQFIFQYYEEEERQRGNFPDRFSGHQFPNYSSELNVNALLLGDSALYLCASSQTSGYTYEQYFGPGTRLTVT.

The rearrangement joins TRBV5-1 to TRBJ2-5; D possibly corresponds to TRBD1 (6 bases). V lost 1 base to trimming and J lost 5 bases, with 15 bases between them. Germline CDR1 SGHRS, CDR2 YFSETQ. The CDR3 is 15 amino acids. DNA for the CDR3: TGCGCCAGCAGCTTGATGGGGGCCTGGGGGGAGACCCAGTACTTC. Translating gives CASSLMGAWGETQYF.

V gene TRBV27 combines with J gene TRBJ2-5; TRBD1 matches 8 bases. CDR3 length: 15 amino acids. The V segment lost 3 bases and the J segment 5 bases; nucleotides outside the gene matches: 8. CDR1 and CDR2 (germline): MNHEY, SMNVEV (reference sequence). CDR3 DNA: TGTGCCAGCAGTTTTGTTCAGGGGGCCAGGGAGACCCAGTACTTC. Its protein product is CASSFVQGARETQYF.

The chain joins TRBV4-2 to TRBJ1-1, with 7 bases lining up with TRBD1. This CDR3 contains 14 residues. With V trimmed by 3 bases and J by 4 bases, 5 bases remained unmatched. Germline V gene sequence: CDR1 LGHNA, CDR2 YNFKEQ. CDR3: CASSQLTGATEAFF. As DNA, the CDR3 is TGTGCCAGCAGCCAGTTAACAGGGGCCACTGAAGCTTTCTTT.

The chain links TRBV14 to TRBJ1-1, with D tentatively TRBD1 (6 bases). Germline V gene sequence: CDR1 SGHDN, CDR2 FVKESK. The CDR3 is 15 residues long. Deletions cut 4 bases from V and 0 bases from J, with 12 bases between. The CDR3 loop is CASSPGQYMNTEAFF. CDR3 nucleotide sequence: TGTGCCAGCAGCCCCGGACAGTACATGAACACTGAAGCTTTCTTT.

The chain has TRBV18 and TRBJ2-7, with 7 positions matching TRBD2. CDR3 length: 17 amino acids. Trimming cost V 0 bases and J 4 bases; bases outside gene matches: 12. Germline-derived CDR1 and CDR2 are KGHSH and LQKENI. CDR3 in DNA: TGTGCCAGCTCACCACCGGGGGGAGGGACTGCATCTTACGAGCAGTACTTC. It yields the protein CASSPPGGGTASYEQYF.

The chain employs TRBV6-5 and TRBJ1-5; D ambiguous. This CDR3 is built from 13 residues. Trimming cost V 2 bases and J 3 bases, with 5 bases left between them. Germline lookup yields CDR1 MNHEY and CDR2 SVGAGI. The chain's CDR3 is CASSYIINQPQHF. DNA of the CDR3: TGTGCCAGCAGTTACATTATCAATCAGCCCCAGCATTTT.

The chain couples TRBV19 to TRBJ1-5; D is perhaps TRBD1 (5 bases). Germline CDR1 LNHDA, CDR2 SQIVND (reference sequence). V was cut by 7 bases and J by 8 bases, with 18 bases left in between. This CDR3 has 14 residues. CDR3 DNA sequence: TGTGCCAGTACCAGCGGGCGGGGGATTAAGCCCCAGCATTTT. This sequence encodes CASTSGRGIKPQHF.

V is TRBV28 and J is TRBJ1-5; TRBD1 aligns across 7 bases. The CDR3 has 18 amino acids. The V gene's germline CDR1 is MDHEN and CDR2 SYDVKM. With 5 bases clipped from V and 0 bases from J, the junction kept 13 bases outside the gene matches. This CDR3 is CASSLDNRGPYSNQPQHF. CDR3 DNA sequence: TGTGCCAGCAGTCTCGATAACAGGGGCCCATATAGCAATCAGCCCCAGCATTTT.